The 22 T cell receptor beta chains below were found in one sample sequenced in a study of naive and memory T cell subsets. Study-level results: A few larger clonotypes appeared in naive repertoires, especially CD8, possibly memory cells re-expressing CD45RA.

The beta constant-region primer was an equimolar mix of two oligonucleotides covering TRBC1 and TRBC2. Nested alpha and beta constant-region primers with the SP2 primer drove four PCR rounds on ligated cDNA. TCRdb re-called the UMI-ligation and nested PCR reads through MiXCR, storing one row per CDR3 protein. This sample has over 90,000 distinct CDR3 sequences, with 11% found just once. For these TCRs, the target antigens are not known. The sequenced material came from naive CD4+ T cells from blood. These TCRs come from a human donor in good health.

This clonotype was picked up many times. This chain links TRBV20-1 with TRBJ2-5; D gene uncertain. V lost 6 bases and J lost 6, with 14 bases in between. Germline CDR1 reads DFQATT; CDR2 reads SNEGSKA (reference sequence). The CDR3 loop spans 12 amino acids. The CDR3 DNA is TGCAGTGCAGTCATCGGTTTCCAGACCCAGTACTTC. As protein: CSAVIGFQTQYF.

This clonotype was seen only a few times. The gene calls are TRBV4-2 and TRBJ1-5; no clear D gene. V was shortened by 2 bases and J by 0 bases, with 8 bases between the two germline ends. There are 15 residues in the CDR3. Germline values: CDR1 LGHNA, CDR2 YNFKEQ. The CDR3 reads CASSQSDGSNQPQHF. DNA for the CDR3: TGTGCCAGCAGCCAATCAGACGGTAGCAATCAGCCCCAGCATTTT.

This clonotype has at least ten counts. V is TRBV24-1 and J is TRBJ2-7, with 10 bases identical to TRBD1. CDR1 is KGHDR and CDR2 is SFDVKD in the germline V gene. The CDR3 runs to 16 residues. Trimming removed 4 bases from V and 2 bases from J; junction bases left unmatched: 7. This chain's CDR3 is CATSEGPGQGTYEQYF. DNA of the CDR3: TGTGCCACCAGTGAGGGGCCGGGACAGGGGACCTACGAGCAGTACTTC.

In its sample, this clonotype was seen many times. The chain is built from TRBV20-1 and TRBJ1-1, with D uncertain. This CDR3 has 13 amino acids. V was pared by 5 bases and J by 7 bases, with 17 bases between. CDR1 is DFQATT and CDR2 is SNEGSKA in the germline V gene (reference sequence). The CDR3 here is CSASGSGPFEAFF. For the CDR3, the DNA is TGCAGTGCTTCGGGTTCAGGTCCATTTGAAGCTTTCTTT.

This clonotype has more than one count but fewer than ten. The CDR3 spells CATSVWNEQFF. The CDR3, as DNA: TGTGCCACCAGTGTGTGGAATGAGCAGTTCTTC. The chain employs TRBV24-1 and TRBJ2-1, with D unresolved. The CDR3 loop spans 11 amino acids. The V gene lost 5 bases and the J gene lost 7 bases, with 5 bases spanning the gap. Germline CDR1 reads KGHDR; CDR2 reads SFDVKD.

This clonotype has a handful of counts. This chain uses TRBV3-1 with TRBJ2-2, with D perhaps TRBD1 (5 bases). The CDR3 length is 15 residues. With 1 base removed from V and 1 base from J, the gap between germline ends came to 7 bases. The germline gives CDR1 LGHDT, CDR2 YNNKEL (reference sequence). CDR3 sequence: CASSQGDRNTGELFF. The CDR3 region has the DNA TGTGCCAGCAGCCAAGGAGACAGGAACACCGGGGAGCTGTTTTTT.

The sample holds a few counts of this clonotype. The chain has TRBV6-2 or TRBV6-3 and TRBJ2-2; D perhaps matches TRBD1 (6 bases). From germline, CDR1 is MNHEY and CDR2 SVGEGT. The germline V and J ends were trimmed by 6 bases and 1 base, with 15 bases remaining between them. The CDR3 totals 16 residues. CDR3 in DNA: TGTGCCAGCAGCCCCCACGGCAGGGGGAACACCGGGGAGCTGTTTTTT. It translates to CASSPHGRGNTGELFF.

This clonotype showed up many times. J is TRBJ2-2 and V is TRBV11-3; 7 positions agree with TRBD1. This CDR3 region has 15 residues. Trimming took 6 bases from V and 0 from J; bases not matched to a gene: 4. The germline V gene has CDR1 SGHNT and CDR2 YENEEA. CDR3 sequence: CASRVGTANTGELFF. The DNA of the CDR3 is TGTGCCAGCAGGGTAGGGACAGCGAACACCGGGGAGCTGTTTTTT. Full variable domain (outside the CDR3, taken from reference TRBV11-3 and TRBJ2-2): EAGVVQSPRYKIIEKKQPVAFWCNPISGHNTLYWYLQNLGQGPELLIRYENEEAVDDSQLPKDRFSAERLKGVDSTLKIQPAELGDSAVYLCASRVGTANTGELFFGEGSRLTVL.

This clonotype was seen a few times. The genes are TRBV4-3 and TRBJ1-1; D unresolved. Germline lookup yields CDR1 LGHNA and CDR2 YSLEER. The CDR3 is 15 amino acids. V was trimmed by 0 bases and J by 4 bases, leaving 12 bases between them. The CDR3 region has the DNA TGCGCCAGCAGCCAAGAAACAACGGTGAGCACTGAAGCTTTCTTT. It encodes CASSQETTVSTEAFF.

About this clonotype: This may be a read error: a much more frequent sequence differs by one nucleotide. The chain is built from TRBV6-1 and TRBJ1-1; D uncertain. Germline CDR1 and CDR2: MNHNS and SASEGT. This CDR3 has 14 residues. CDR3: CSSSEAVVSTEAFF. CDR3 sequence (DNA): TGTTCCAGCAGTGAAGCGGTCGTGTCTACTGAAGCTTTCTTT.

CDR3 DNA sequence: TGTGCCAGCAGCTTAGGACCTTTAACTTCCGGGACAGGGAAACTATATGGCTACACCTTC. Encoded protein: CASSLGPLTSGTGKLYGYTF. The chain combines TRBV7-8 with TRBJ1-2, with 9 nucleotides matching TRBD1. The CDR3 is made up of 20 amino acids. Trimming at V came to 1 base and at J to 5 bases, leaving 20 bases not matched to a gene. Germline CDR1 SGHVS, CDR2 FQNEAQ.

This clonotype showed up just a few times. This sequence joins TRBV6-6 and TRBJ2-3; D possibly corresponds to TRBD2 (5 bases). CDR1 and CDR2 (germline): MNHNY, SVGAGI (reference sequence). The CDR3 consists of 16 residues. With 4 bases removed from V and 2 bases from J, the gap between germline ends came to 16 bases. CDR3 sequence reads: CASSWENSGSTDTQYF. In DNA form, the CDR3 reads TGTGCCAGCAGTTGGGAGAATTCGGGGTCCACAGATACGCAGTATTTT.

This clonotype was found a few times. This chain links TRBV7-9 with TRBJ1-1, with D unresolved. Germline V gene sequence: CDR1 SEHNR, CDR2 FQNEAQ (reference sequence). V was clipped by 4 bases and J by 1 base, with 13 bases between them. The CDR3 totals 15 residues. CDR3 loop: CASSSKGWGNTEAFF. CDR3 nucleotides: TGTGCCAGCAGCTCAAAAGGGTGGGGGAACACTGAAGCTTTCTTT. The variable domain in full, completed from reference TRBV7-9 and TRBJ1-1, reads DTGVSQNPRHKITKRGQNVTFRCDPISEHNRLYWYRQTLGQGPEFLTYFQNEAQLEKSRLLSDRFSAERPKGSFSTLEIQRTEQGDSAMYLCASSSKGWGNTEAFFGQGTRLTVV.

Ten or more counts support this clonotype. This chain links TRBV28 with TRBJ2-7; the D gene is possibly TRBD2 (6 bases). The CDR3 extends over 14 amino acids. Germline V gene sequence: CDR1 MDHEN, CDR2 SYDVKM. Trimming stripped 2 bases from V and 4 bases from J, with 12 bases between. The CDR3 loop is CASSLIGGLYEQYF. Written as DNA, the CDR3 is TGTGCCAGCAGTTTAATCGGGGGTCTGTACGAGCAGTACTTC.

This clonotype turned up a few times. V is TRBV4-2 and J is TRBJ2-1; no firm D call. V was shortened by 1 base and J by 4 bases, with 14 bases between the two germline ends. The CDR3 runs 16 residues. Germline assignment: CDR1 LGHNA and CDR2 YNFKEQ. The CDR3 here is CASSQAFSPAYNEQFF. For the CDR3, the DNA is TGTGCCAGCAGCCAAGCGTTCAGTCCCGCATACAATGAGCAGTTCTTC.

This clonotype was picked up many times. The chain links TRBV7-2 to TRBJ2-1; 7 bases agree with TRBD2. Germline lookup yields CDR1 SGHTA and CDR2 FQGNSA. J lost 4 bases, V lost 1 base, and 4 bases had no gene match. CDR3 length equals 15 residues. The CDR3 here is CASSLESGIYNEQFF. DNA for the CDR3: TGTGCCAGCAGCTTAGAAAGCGGGATTTACAATGAGCAGTTCTTC.

This clonotype was detected only a few times. This chain joins TRBV5-4 and TRBJ1-2; D is ambiguous. Trimming removed 0 bases from V and 5 bases from J, with 5 bases in between. Germline V CDR1 and CDR2: SGHNT, YYREEE (reference sequence). The CDR3 is 12 amino acids. The CDR3 DNA reads as TGTGCCAGCAGCTTGGAAAATTATGGCTACACCTTC. This codes for CASSLENYGYTF. The full variable domain, rest sourced from reference TRBV5-4 and TRBJ1-2, is ETGVTQSPTHLIKTRGQQVTLRCSSQSGHNTVSWYQQALGQGPQFIFQYYREEENGRGNFPPRFSGLQFPNYSSELNVNALELDDSALYLCASSLENYGYTFGSGTRLTVV.

The chain links TRBV30 to TRBJ1-2, with TRBD1 identical over 7 bases. Germline values: CDR1 GTSNPN, CDR2 SVGIG (reference sequence). J was trimmed by 9 bases and V by 2 bases; bases with no gene match: 15. The CDR3 contains 15 residues. The CDR3 spells CAWSSTFRGRESYTF. In nucleotides, the CDR3 is TGTGCCTGGAGTTCCACTTTTAGGGGGCGCGAAAGCTACACCTTC.

The rearrangement joins TRBV9 to TRBJ1-2; D unresolved. Germline V gene data show CDR1 as SGDLS and CDR2 as YYNGEE. The CDR3 covers 14 residues. Trimming left V 0 bases short and J 4 bases short, with 10 bases between. The CDR3 region is CASSVGPVAYGYTF. In DNA, the CDR3 is TGTGCCAGCAGCGTAGGGCCAGTTGCCTATGGCTACACCTTC.

V gene TRBV27 combines with J gene TRBJ2-3; no definite D call. The CDR3 runs 13 residues. From germline, CDR1 is MNHEY and CDR2 SMNVEV (reference sequence). The ends were cut back, 4 bases at V and 2 bases at J, with 7 bases in the middle. CDR3 in amino acids: CASSWAVTDTQYF. The CDR3 coding sequence is TGTGCCAGCAGTTGGGCAGTCACAGATACGCAGTATTTT.

V gene TRBV30 combines with J gene TRBJ1-1, with D maybe TRBD1 (5 bases). Trimming stripped 2 bases from V and 3 bases from J, with 19 bases between. The CDR3 is made up of 16 amino acids. Germline V CDR1 and CDR2: GTSNPN, SVGIG (reference sequence). CDR3 sequence reads: CAWSKGRLSADTEAFF. The CDR3 nucleotides read TGTGCCTGGAGTAAGGGACGATTGAGTGCGGACACTGAAGCTTTCTTT.

The sample holds many counts of this clonotype. V is TRBV15 and J is TRBJ2-1, with D tentatively TRBD1 or TRBD2 (5 bases each). The CDR3 loop spans 15 amino acids. V lost 5 bases and J 4 bases, leaving 15 bases between the germline ends. Germline values: CDR1 LNHNV, CDR2 YYDKDF (reference sequence). CDR3: CATSLTGRTYNEQFF. CDR3 in DNA: TGTGCCACCAGCTTGACGGGACGGACATACAATGAGCAGTTCTTC.